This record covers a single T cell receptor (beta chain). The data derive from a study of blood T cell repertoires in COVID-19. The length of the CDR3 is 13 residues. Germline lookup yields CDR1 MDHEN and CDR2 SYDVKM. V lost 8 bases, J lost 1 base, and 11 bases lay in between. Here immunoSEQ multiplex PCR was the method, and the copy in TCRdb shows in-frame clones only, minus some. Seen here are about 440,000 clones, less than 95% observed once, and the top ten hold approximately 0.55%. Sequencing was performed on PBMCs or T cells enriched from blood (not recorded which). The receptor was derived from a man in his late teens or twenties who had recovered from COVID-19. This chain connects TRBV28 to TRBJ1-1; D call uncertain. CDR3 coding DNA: TGTGCCAGCTTCCCGAGGGCGAACACTGAAGCTTTCTTT. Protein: CASFPRANTEAFF.